Described below is a single T cell receptor (beta chain) sequence and its context. V lost 1 base and J lost 0, with 10 bases in between. Per the germline V gene, CDR1 is LGHNA and CDR2 is YSLEER. CDR3 size: 15 residues. Methods used by the authors: Nucleated cell number was recorded as an estimate derived from reference gene primer amplification. Method: immunoSEQ multiplex PCR; TCRdb's copy keeps in-frame clones and lacks some. Clonal size and the V and J genes are those of that table, whereas D and trimming came from the DNA. The table records roughly 200,000 clones, around 80% of them present only once. The sample belongs to a study of blood T cell repertoires in COVID-19. About the research overall: COVID-19 samples from acute and convalescent phases originated in the United States, Italy and Spain. From T cells, B-cell-depleted T cells, or PBMCs came the material, which was cDNA or gDNA.

This chain connects TRBV4-3 to TRBJ2-7, with TRBD1 as a possible D gene (5 bases). Sequencing used peripheral blood. The sequence came from a woman at least 80 years old with active or convalescent COVID-19. The CDR3 nucleotides read TGCGCCAGCAGCCAAGGGATGCAGGGCTCCTACGAGCAGTACTTC. It yields the protein CASSQGMQGSYEQYF.